This is a list of T cell receptor beta chains from one sample in a study of blood T cell repertoires in COVID-19. The protocol was immunoSEQ multiplex PCR, while the TCRdb copy is restricted to in-frame clones and leaves out a portion. The sample has more than 200,000 clones, around 84% seen once. Sequencing was carried out using peripheral blood. These receptors originate from a man aged 55 to 70 with acute or convalescent COVID-19. Each CDR3 is given with its conserved first and last residue. Each record gives: V gene, D gene, J gene, clone size, CDR3 protein, CDR3 DNA. The D gene is left open where the match is weak. For some rows the clone size is stated as once, few or many, or as a class when expanded; others skip it.

>TRBV20-1|NA|TRBJ2-5|NA
CSAPRLETQYF
TGCAGTGCCCCCCGACTTGAGACCCAGTACTTC
>TRBV6-5|TRBD1|TRBJ2-1|few
CASSKNRGRDEQFF
TGTGCCAGCAGTAAGAACAGGGGGCGGGATGAGCAGTTCTTC
>TRBV7-9|TRBD1|TRBJ2-7|NA
CASSLGTGYEQYF
TGTGCCAGCAGCTTAGGGACAGGGTACGAGCAGTACTTC
>TRBV3-1/TRBV3-2|TRBD1|TRBJ2-5|NA
CASSLRGSETQYF
TGTGCCAGCAGCCTCAGGGGGAGTGAGACCCAGTACTTC
>TRBV9|TRBD2|TRBJ2-5|NA
CASSVGLAGGSNQETQYF
TGTGCCAGCAGCGTAGGATTAGCGGGAGGGTCTAACCAAGAGACCCAGTACTTC
>TRBV2|TRBD2|TRBJ2-1|NA
CASRVGLAYNEQFF
TGTGCCAGCCGGGTGGGACTAGCCTACAATGAGCAGTTCTTC
>TRBV6-5|TRBD1|TRBJ2-2|NA
CASGPGQGASGELFF
TGTGCCAGCGGTCCGGGACAGGGGGCAAGCGGGGAGCTGTTTTTT
>TRBV18|NA|TRBJ1-1|NA
CASSPPLVSDTEAFF
TGTGCCAGCTCACCCCCCCTCGTATCGGACACTGAAGCTTTCTTT
>TRBV6-2/TRBV6-3|NA|TRBJ2-3|NA
CASSYSKRLGGTDTQYF
TGTGCCAGCAGTTACTCGAAGCGGCTGGGAGGCACAGATACGCAGTATTTT
>TRBV30|NA|TRBJ2-1|NA
CAWSRQGANEQFF
TGTGCCTGGAGTAGGCAAGGGGCAAATGAGCAGTTCTTC
>TRBV7-9|TRBD1|TRBJ1-5|NA
CASSLGTGRNQPQHF
TGTGCCAGCAGCTTAGGGACAGGGCGCAATCAGCCCCAGCATTTT
>TRBV6-5|NA|TRBJ1-1|NA
CASQRERNTEAFF
TGTGCCAGCCAGCGGGAGAGGAACACTGAAGCTTTCTTT
>TRBV27|NA|TRBJ2-1|NA
CASSFTGYAEQFF
TGTGCCAGCAGTTTTACAGGGTACGCTGAGCAGTTCTTC
>TRBV6-1|NA|TRBJ2-2|NA
CASSEAGTNRELFF
TGTGCCAGCAGTGAAGCGGGGACAAACAGGGAGCTGTTTTTT
>TRBV25-1|TRBD2|TRBJ2-1|NA
CASSPPAGGYNEQFF
TGTGCCAGCAGTCCCCCGGCGGGGGGATACAATGAGCAGTTCTTC
>TRBV3-1/TRBV3-2|NA|TRBJ2-2|NA
CASSPGTITTGELFF
TGTGCCAGCAGCCCAGGGACAATTACTACCGGGGAGCTGTTTTTT
>TRBV18|NA|TRBJ1-4|NA
CASSPAQGSEKLFF
TGTGCCAGCTCACCAGCCCAGGGTAGTGAAAAACTGTTTTTT
>TRBV14|NA|TRBJ2-2|NA
CASSQMRRAGTGELFF
TGTGCCAGCAGCCAAATGAGGAGGGCGGGCACCGGGGAGCTGTTTTTT
>TRBV29-1|NA|TRBJ2-5|NA
CSVTRETGSRGTQYF
TGCAGCGTTACCAGGGAGACAGGTAGTCGGGGGACCCAGTACTTC
>TRBV21-1|NA|TRBJ2-1|NA
CASSQPGLASHEQFF
TGTGCCAGCAGCCAGCCGGGACTAGCCTCCCATGAGCAGTTCTTC
>TRBV7-6|NA|TRBJ1-2|NA
CASSRLYREEEKVTF
TGTGCCAGCAGCCGCTTATATCGGGAAGAGGAAAAAGTAACCTTC
>TRBV5-1|TRBD1|TRBJ2-2|NA
CASSLTGDTGELFF
TGCGCCAGCAGCTTGACAGGGGACACCGGGGAGCTGTTTTTT
>TRBV5-1|NA|TRBJ1-1|once
CASSPDIGWTEAFF
TGCGCCAGCAGCCCGGACATTGGGTGGACTGAAGCTTTCTTT
>TRBV7-3|NA|TRBJ1-6|NA
CASSQFRDSPLHF
TGTGCCAGCAGCCAATTCCGGGATTCACCCCTCCACTTT
>TRBV4-2|NA|TRBJ1-2|NA
CASSQEQVYGYTF
TGTGCCAGCAGCCAAGAACAGGTCTATGGCTACACCTTC
>TRBV7-9|NA|TRBJ1-2|NA
CASSLELGRDYGYTF
TGTGCCAGCAGCTTAGAACTGGGGAGGGACTATGGCTACACCTTC
>TRBV6-6|NA|TRBJ2-7|few
CASNPYPVSFTEQYF
TGTGCCAGCAACCCTTACCCGGTATCATTTACCGAGCAGTACTTC
>TRBV28|NA|TRBJ1-4|NA
CASSPEVGADSEKLFF
TGTGCCAGCAGTCCGGAGGTGGGGGCTGATAGTGAAAAACTGTTTTTT